The 27 T cell receptor beta chains presented below share a single source sample, sequenced in a study of response to subunit inactivated influenza vaccine. TCRdb reprocessed the RT-PCR reads via MiXCR and lists one record per CDR3 protein. Of hundreds of thousands of distinct CDR3 sequences listed, approximately 15% are singletons. Sequenced material: PBMCs from blood, taken roughly 13 days after vaccination. These receptors were obtained from a man aged 50 to 59 who received an inactivated influenza vaccine.

This sequence joins TRBV7-2 and TRBJ1-6; TRBD1 aligns across 10 bases. Trimming cost V 5 bases and J 9 bases; bases outside gene matches: 7. The CDR3 loop spans 15 amino acids. The V gene's germline CDR1 is SGHTA and CDR2 FQGNSA. CDR3 in amino acids: CASSPQGQGTSPLHF. The CDR3 DNA reads TGTGCCAGCAGCCCCCAGGGACAGGGGACTTCACCCCTCCACTTT.

With respect to this clonotype: A much larger clonotype is one base distant, so this may be a read error. The V and J genes are TRBV19 and TRBJ2-2; D is ambiguous. Deletions cut 7 bases from V and 6 bases from J, with 9 bases between. Per the germline V gene, CDR1 is LNHDA and CDR2 is SQIVND (reference sequence). The CDR3 is made up of 12 amino acids. CDR3 sequence: CASTRWSGELFF. The CDR3 DNA reads TGTGCCAGTACTAGGTGGTCCGGGGAGCTGTTTTTT.

V usage is TRBV20-1 and J usage is TRBJ2-5, with 11 positions matching TRBD1. CDR1 is DFQATT and CDR2 is SNEGSKA in the germline V gene (reference sequence). The CDR3 totals 15 residues. With 1 base clipped from V and 1 base from J, the junction kept 2 bases outside the gene matches. Here the CDR3 reads CSARGDRGIQETQYF. The CDR3 coding sequence is TGCAGTGCTAGAGGGGACAGGGGGATCCAAGAGACCCAGTACTTC.

The chain uses TRBV5-1 and TRBJ1-1, with no clear D. This CDR3 region has 15 residues. Germline CDR1 is SGHRS and CDR2 is YFSETQ. V gave up 1 base and J gave up 4 bases, with 14 bases separating them. As DNA, the CDR3 is TGCGCCAGCAGCTTGCGGTTGGTGGGAGGCACTGAAGCTTTCTTT. Its translation: CASSLRLVGGTEAFF.

This clonotype showed up just a few times. The chain combines TRBV30 with TRBJ2-1; D uncertain. The germline gives CDR1 GTSNPN, CDR2 SVGIG (reference sequence). Deletions cut 2 bases from V and 7 bases from J, with 9 bases between. The CDR3 is made up of 12 amino acids. Here the CDR3 reads CAWSLFRNEQFF. The CDR3 DNA follows: TGTGCCTGGAGTCTCTTCAGGAATGAGCAGTTCTTC.

This clonotype was observed a handful of times. This sequence joins TRBV5-1 and TRBJ1-4; 9 bases match TRBD1. The CDR3 covers 15 residues. Looked up from germline, CDR1 is SGHRS and CDR2 is YFSETQ. Trimming at V came to 6 bases and at J to 6 bases, leaving 9 bases not matched to a gene. This CDR3 reads CASKELRDRDEKLFF. The CDR3 bases are TGCGCCAGCAAAGAGTTACGGGACAGGGATGAAAAACTGTTTTTT. Full variable domain (rest looked up from reference TRBV5-1 and TRBJ1-4): KAGVTQTPRYLIKTRGQQVTLSCSPISGHRSVSWYQQTPGQGLQFLFEYFSETQRNKGNFPGRFSGRQFSNSRSEMNVSTLELGDSALYLCASKELRDRDEKLFFGSGTQLSVL.

The J gene is TRBJ2-1, the V gene TRBV20-1; TRBD1 might be the D (6 bases). In germline, CDR1 is DFQATT, CDR2 SNEGSKA (reference sequence). Trimming left V 2 bases short and J 6 bases short, with 14 bases between. The CDR3 covers 14 residues. This CDR3 is CSARNRDTVNEQFF. The DNA for the CDR3 is TGCAGTGCTAGAAACAGGGACACGGTCAATGAGCAGTTCTTC.

The rearrangement joins TRBV20-1 to TRBJ1-1, with 10 bases aligning to TRBD1. With V trimmed by 3 bases and J by 8 bases, 9 bases remained unmatched. CDR1 and CDR2 from the germline V gene are DFQATT and SNEGSKA (reference sequence). This CDR3 is built from 14 residues. In DNA, the CDR3 is TGCAGTGCTAGTTTCTGGGACAGGGGTTTCGAAGCTTTCTTT. Translation gives CSASFWDRGFEAFF.

This rearrangement joins TRBV20-1 to TRBJ2-3; D unclear. V was trimmed by 3 bases and J by 4 bases, leaving 11 bases between them. Germline V lookup: CDR1 DFQATT, CDR2 SNEGSKA (reference sequence). The CDR3 consists of 13 residues. The CDR3 reads CSASFFGADTQYF. Here the CDR3 DNA reads TGCAGTGCTAGCTTCTTTGGGGCAGATACGCAGTATTTT.

The rearrangement joins TRBV5-1 to TRBJ2-7; tentatively, D is TRBD1 or TRBD2 (6 bases each). CDR1 is SGHRS, CDR2 YFSETQ, per germline. The CDR3 is 15 residues long. Trimming took off 4 bases at V and 6 bases at J, with 20 bases between the two ends. The CDR3 reads CASSQQGTLAREQYF. DNA of the CDR3: TGCGCCAGCAGCCAACAGGGTACCCTAGCGCGCGAGCAGTACTTC.

This clonotype came up a few times. The V call is TRBV30, the J call TRBJ2-1; D gene unclear. The CDR3 is made up of 12 amino acids. The germline V and J ends were trimmed by 0 bases and 0 bases, with 0 bases remaining between them. Germline-derived CDR1 and CDR2 are GTSNPN and SVGIG (reference sequence). The CDR3: CAWSVSYNEQFF. The CDR3, as DNA: TGTGCCTGGAGTGTCTCCTACAATGAGCAGTTCTTC.

The chain has TRBV12-3 or TRBV12-4 and TRBJ2-3; D might be TRBD2 (6 bases). The ends were cut back, 7 bases at V and 2 bases at J, with 16 bases in the middle. The CDR3 is 15 amino acids. Here the CDR3 DNA reads TGTGCCAGCACCCCTCTAGCGTTGATCACAGATACGCAGTATTTT. Translating gives CASTPLALITDTQYF.

V usage is TRBV6-1 and J usage is TRBJ2-3; 8 bases are shared with TRBD2. Germline CDR1 and CDR2: MNHNS and SASEGT. Trimming cost V 2 bases and J 6 bases; bases outside gene matches: 10. The length of the CDR3 is 16 residues. CDR3 DNA sequence: TGTGCCAGCAGTGAACCCGGGGGGGCCAACGGGGATACGCAGTATTTT. It encodes CASSEPGGANGDTQYF.

This clonotype was seen at least ten times. The gene calls are TRBV7-2 and TRBJ1-4; D is ambiguous. The CDR3 runs to 14 residues. Looked up from germline, CDR1 is SGHTA and CDR2 is FQGNSA. V dropped 3 bases and J dropped 5 bases, with 10 bases sitting between them. The DNA for the CDR3 is TGTGCCAGCAGCTTGAGCCGCACCAATGAAAAACTGTTTTTT. It translates to CASSLSRTNEKLFF. The whole variable domain, filled in from reference TRBV7-2 and TRBJ1-4, reads GAGVSQSPSNKVTEKGKDVELRCDPISGHTALYWYRQSLGQGLEFLIYFQGNSAPDKSGLPSDRFSAERTGGSVSTLTIQRTQQEDSAVYLCASSLSRTNEKLFFGSGTQLSVL.

The chain combines TRBV6-5 with TRBJ2-7; 7 bases fit TRBD2. V lost 3 bases to trimming and J lost 3 bases; unmatched junction nucleotides: 8. The CDR3 extends over 15 amino acids. The germline V gene encodes CDR1 MNHEY and CDR2 SVGAGI. The CDR3 DNA sequence: TGTGCCAGCAGTTATTCAACTAGCGAGAACTACGAGCAGTACTTC. Residues: CASSYSTSENYEQYF.

This clonotype occurred a few times. The chain uses TRBV10-3 and TRBJ1-6; D is possibly TRBD1 (5 bases). The V end lost 8 bases, the J end lost 8 bases, and 10 bases lay between the germline ends. In germline, CDR1 is ENHRY, CDR2 SYGVKD. CDR3 length equals 12 residues. The CDR3 loop reads CAIGRDDSPLHF. For the CDR3, the DNA is TGTGCCATCGGCAGGGATGATTCACCCCTCCACTTT.

There are a few counts of this clonotype. The CDR3 DNA reads as TGCAGCGCTGTGGTACTAGCGGGGGCCACAGATACGCAGTATTTT. This encodes CSAVVLAGATDTQYF. This chain links TRBV29-1 with TRBJ2-3, with TRBD2 identical over 11 bases. J was trimmed by 2 bases and V by 7 bases; bases with no gene match: 8. The CDR3 length is 15 residues. Germline V gives CDR1 SQVTM, CDR2 ANQGSEA.

This clonotype was seen more than once but under ten times. The chain joins TRBV23-1 to TRBJ2-5; D remains ambiguous. TRBV23-1 is an ORF, with its function uncertain. V was trimmed by 1 base and J by 2 bases, leaving 8 bases between them. The CDR3 is 14 amino acids. The CDR3 sequence: CASSQLAEQETQYF. Here the CDR3 DNA reads TGCGCCAGCAGTCAATTGGCAGAGCAAGAGACCCAGTACTTC.

This clonotype was observed a handful of times. The chain uses TRBV20-1 and TRBJ2-4, with D possibly matching TRBD2 (5 bases). Deletions cut 5 bases from V and 1 base from J, with 12 bases between. The germline V gene encodes CDR1 DFQATT and CDR2 SNEGSKA (reference sequence). The CDR3 has 14 residues. CDR3 loop: CSALDGLAKNIQYF. In DNA form, the CDR3 reads TGCAGTGCTTTAGACGGACTGGCCAAAAACATTCAGTACTTC.

The CDR3 DNA reads as TGCGCCAGCAGCTTGGCGGCGGCTGTCACAGATACGCAGTATTTT. Its translation is CASSLAAAVTDTQYF. The chain combines TRBV5-1 with TRBJ2-3; no firm D call. The germline V gene has CDR1 SGHRS and CDR2 YFSETQ. V lost 0 bases to trimming and J lost 2 bases, with 10 bases between them. This CDR3 contains 15 residues.

This clonotype was seen many times. The rearrangement uses TRBV29-1 and TRBJ2-1, with 11 bases matching TRBD2. The germline V gene encodes CDR1 SQVTM and CDR2 ANQGSEA. There are 14 residues in the CDR3. V lost 4 bases to trimming and J lost 6 bases; unmatched junction nucleotides: 5. The CDR3 region has the DNA TGCAGCGTTGGGGGTAGCGGGAGGGCCAATGAGCAGTTCTTC. Translated, it gives CSVGGSGRANEQFF.

The chain is built from TRBV20-1 and TRBJ2-7, with D possibly matching TRBD1 (5 bases). This CDR3 has 14 residues. V gave up 0 bases and J gave up 7 bases, with 16 bases separating them. CDR1 and CDR2 from the germline V gene are DFQATT and SNEGSKA (reference sequence). CDR3 residues: CSARDSSGAPEQYF. The CDR3 region has the DNA TGCAGTGCTAGAGATTCGAGTGGGGCACCAGAGCAGTACTTC.

The chain joins TRBV20-1 to TRBJ1-4, with a possible D match to TRBD1 (6 bases). Trimming took off 6 bases at V and 8 bases at J, with 25 bases between the two ends. The CDR3 length is 16 residues. The germline V gene encodes CDR1 DFQATT and CDR2 SNEGSKA (reference sequence). The CDR3 coding sequence is TGCAGTGCGCACGTCCCGGGACATTGGTTGGGGGAAAAACTGTTTTTT. Protein: CSAHVPGHWLGEKLFF.

There are a few counts of this clonotype. The rearrangement joins TRBV20-1 to TRBJ2-1; 13 bases are a match to TRBD2. The V segment lost 1 base and the J segment 7 bases; nucleotides outside the gene matches: 7. CDR1 is DFQATT, CDR2 SNEGSKA, per germline (reference sequence). This CDR3 is 16 amino acids long. In nucleotides, the CDR3 is TGCAGTGCTAGAGTCCCACTAGCGGGGGGGCCTAATGAGCAGTTCTTC. Amino acids: CSARVPLAGGPNEQFF.

The chain carries TRBV27 and TRBJ2-2; a weak D match, TRBD2 (7 bases). The ends were cut back, 4 bases at V and 7 bases at J, with 19 bases in the middle. Germline V gene data show CDR1 as MNHEY and CDR2 as SMNVEV (reference sequence). This CDR3 is built from 16 residues. For the CDR3, the DNA is TGTGCCAGCAGTTCTGCCGGGGGGCCAAGGAACGGGGAGCTGTTTTTT. This translates into CASSSAGGPRNGELFF.

V and J are TRBV9 and TRBJ2-3; 8 bases map to TRBD2. The CDR3 spans 17 residues. V gave up 5 bases and J gave up 4 bases; unmatched junction bases: 15. Germline loops: CDR1 SGDLS, CDR2 YYNGEE. As DNA, the CDR3 is TGTGCCAGCAGTGTGGTGGGGTTAGCGGGACTTTCAGATACGCAGTATTTT. This encodes CASSVVGLAGLSDTQYF.

This clonotype was counted at least ten times. The V call is TRBV6-6, the J call TRBJ2-7; 10 bases are a match to TRBD1. V was pared by 6 bases and J by 6 bases, with 5 bases of the junction left unmatched. The CDR3 has 13 residues. CDR1 MNHNY and CDR2 SVGAGI come from the germline V gene (reference sequence). CDR3: CASSLRDRGEQYF. The CDR3 DNA reads as TGTGCCAGCAGCCTCCGGGACAGGGGCGAGCAGTACTTC.